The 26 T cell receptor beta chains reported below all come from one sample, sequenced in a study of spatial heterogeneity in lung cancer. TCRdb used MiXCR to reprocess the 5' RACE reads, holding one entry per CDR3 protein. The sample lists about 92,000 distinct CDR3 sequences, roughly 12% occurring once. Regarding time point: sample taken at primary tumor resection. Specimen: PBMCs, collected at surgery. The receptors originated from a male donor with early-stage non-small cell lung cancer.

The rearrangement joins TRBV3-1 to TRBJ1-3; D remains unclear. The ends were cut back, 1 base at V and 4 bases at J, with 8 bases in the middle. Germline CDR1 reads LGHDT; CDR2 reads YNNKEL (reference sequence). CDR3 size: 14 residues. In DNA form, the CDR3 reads TGTGCCAGCAGCCAAGGGTTAAGGGGAAACACCATATATTTT. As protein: CASSQGLRGNTIYF.

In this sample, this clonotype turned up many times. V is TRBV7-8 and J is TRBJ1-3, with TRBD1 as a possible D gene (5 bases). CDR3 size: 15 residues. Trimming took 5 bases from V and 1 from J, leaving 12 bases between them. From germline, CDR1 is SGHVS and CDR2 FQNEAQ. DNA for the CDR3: TGTGCCAGCAGCGGGGGACGGACGTCTGGAAACACCATATATTTT. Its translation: CASSGGRTSGNTIYF.

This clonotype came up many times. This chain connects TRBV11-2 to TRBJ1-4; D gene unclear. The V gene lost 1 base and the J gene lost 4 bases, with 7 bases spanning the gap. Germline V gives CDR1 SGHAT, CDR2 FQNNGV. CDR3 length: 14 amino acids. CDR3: CASSLVPINEKLFF. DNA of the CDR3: TGTGCCAGCAGCTTAGTACCGATTAATGAAAAACTGTTTTTT.

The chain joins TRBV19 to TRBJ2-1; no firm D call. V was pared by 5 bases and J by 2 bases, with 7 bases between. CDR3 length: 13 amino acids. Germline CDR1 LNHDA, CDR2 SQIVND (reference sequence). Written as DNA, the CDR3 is TGTGCCAGTAGTGTCCGGACCTACAATGAGCAGTTCTTC. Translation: CASSVRTYNEQFF.

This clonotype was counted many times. The CDR3: CASSYGGSNTEAFF. CDR3 DNA: TGTGCCAGCAGTTACGGGGGCTCGAACACTGAAGCTTTCTTT. The chain is built from TRBV6-2 or TRBV6-3 and TRBJ1-1, with D possibly TRBD1 on 6 matching bases. The CDR3 totals 14 residues. Germline V gene sequence: CDR1 MNHEY, CDR2 SVGEGT. The V end was cut by 2 bases, the J end by 1 base, with 8 bases between.

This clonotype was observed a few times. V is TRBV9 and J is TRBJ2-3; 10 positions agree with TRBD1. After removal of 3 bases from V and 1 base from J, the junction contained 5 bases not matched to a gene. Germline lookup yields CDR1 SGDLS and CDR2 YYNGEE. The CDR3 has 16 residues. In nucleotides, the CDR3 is TGTGCCAGCAGCGCCGACAGGGGGCGAGGCACAGATACGCAGTATTTT. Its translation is CASSADRGRGTDTQYF.

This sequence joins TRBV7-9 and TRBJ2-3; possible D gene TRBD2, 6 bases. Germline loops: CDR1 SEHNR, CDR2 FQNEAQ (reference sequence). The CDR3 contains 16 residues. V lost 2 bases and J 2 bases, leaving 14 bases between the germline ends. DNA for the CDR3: TGTGCCAGCAGCTTACTAGGCAAGCGGGTCACAGATACGCAGTATTTT. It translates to CASSLLGKRVTDTQYF.

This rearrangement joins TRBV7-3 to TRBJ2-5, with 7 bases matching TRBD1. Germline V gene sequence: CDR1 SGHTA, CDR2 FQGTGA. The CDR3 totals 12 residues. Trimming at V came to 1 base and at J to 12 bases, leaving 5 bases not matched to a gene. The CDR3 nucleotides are TGTGCCAGCAGCTTAAACGACAGGGAGAAGTACTTC. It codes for CASSLNDREKYF.

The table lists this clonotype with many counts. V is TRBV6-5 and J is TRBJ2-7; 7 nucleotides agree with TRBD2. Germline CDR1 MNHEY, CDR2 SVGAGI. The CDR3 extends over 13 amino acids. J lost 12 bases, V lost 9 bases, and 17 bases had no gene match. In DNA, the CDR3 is TGTGCCAGTGCTAGCGGCGGTATCTCTCCCCCGTACTTC. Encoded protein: CASASGGISPPYF.

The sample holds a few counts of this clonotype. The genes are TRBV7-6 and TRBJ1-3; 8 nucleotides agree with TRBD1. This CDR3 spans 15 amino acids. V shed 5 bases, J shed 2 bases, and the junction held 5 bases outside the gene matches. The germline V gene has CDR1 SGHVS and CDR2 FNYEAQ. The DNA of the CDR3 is TGTGCCAGCAGCCAACAGGGGGAAGCTGGAAACACCATATATTTT. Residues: CASSQQGEAGNTIYF.

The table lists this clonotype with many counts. CDR3 residues: CASSDGTSKETQYF. The CDR3 region has the DNA TGCGCCAGCAGTGACGGGACATCTAAAGAGACCCAGTACTTC. J is TRBJ2-5 and V is TRBV10-1, with D possibly being TRBD1 (6 bases). Per the germline V gene, CDR1 is WNHNN and CDR2 is SYGVQD (reference sequence). The germline V and J ends were trimmed by 3 bases and 3 bases, with 11 bases remaining between them. The CDR3 extends over 14 amino acids.

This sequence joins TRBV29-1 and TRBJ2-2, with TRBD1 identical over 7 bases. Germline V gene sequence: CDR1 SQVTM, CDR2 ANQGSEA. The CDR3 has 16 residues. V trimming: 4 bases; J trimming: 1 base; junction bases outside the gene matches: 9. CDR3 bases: TGCAGCGTTGCCCCCACAGGGGCTCTGAACACCGGGGAGCTGTTTTTT. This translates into CSVAPTGALNTGELFF.

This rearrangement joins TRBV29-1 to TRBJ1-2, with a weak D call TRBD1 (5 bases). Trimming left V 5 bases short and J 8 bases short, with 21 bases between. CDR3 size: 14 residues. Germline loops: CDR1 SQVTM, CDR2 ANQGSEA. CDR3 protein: CSVYPPQQGNGYTF. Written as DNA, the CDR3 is TGCAGCGTTTATCCCCCTCAGCAGGGTAACGGCTACACCTTC. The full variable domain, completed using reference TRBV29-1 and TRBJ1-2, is SAVISQKPSRDICQRGTSLTIQCQVDSQVTMMFWYRQQPGQSLTLIATANQGSEATYESGFVIDKFPISRPNLTFSTLTVSNMSPEDSSIYLCSVYPPQQGNGYTFGSGTRLTVV.

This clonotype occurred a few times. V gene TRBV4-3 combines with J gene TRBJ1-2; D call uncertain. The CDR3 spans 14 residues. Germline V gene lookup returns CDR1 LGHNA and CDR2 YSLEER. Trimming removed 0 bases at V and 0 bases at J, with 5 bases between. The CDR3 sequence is CASSQDWANYGYTF. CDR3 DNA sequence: TGCGCCAGCAGCCAAGATTGGGCTAACTATGGCTACACCTTC.

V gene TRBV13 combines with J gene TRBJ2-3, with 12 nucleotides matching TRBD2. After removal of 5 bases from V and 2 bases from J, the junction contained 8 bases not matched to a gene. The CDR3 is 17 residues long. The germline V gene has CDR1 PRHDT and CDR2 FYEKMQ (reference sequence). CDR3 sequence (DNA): TGTGCCAGCAGCCGTCGACTAGCGGGGGCCCTCACAGATACGCAGTATTTT. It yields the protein CASSRRLAGALTDTQYF. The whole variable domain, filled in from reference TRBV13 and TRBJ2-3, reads AAGVIQSPRHLIKEKRETATLKCYPIPRHDTVYWYQQGPGQDPQFLISFYEKMQSDKGSIPDRFSAQQFSDYHSELNMSSLELGDSALYFCASSRRLAGALTDTQYFGPGTRLTVL.

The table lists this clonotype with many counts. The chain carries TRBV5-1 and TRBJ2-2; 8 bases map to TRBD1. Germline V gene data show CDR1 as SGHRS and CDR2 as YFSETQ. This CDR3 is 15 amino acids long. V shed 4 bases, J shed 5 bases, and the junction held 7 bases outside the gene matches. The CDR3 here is CASSPGQGWTGELFF. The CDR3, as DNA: TGCGCCAGCAGCCCCGGACAGGGTTGGACCGGGGAGCTGTTTTTT.

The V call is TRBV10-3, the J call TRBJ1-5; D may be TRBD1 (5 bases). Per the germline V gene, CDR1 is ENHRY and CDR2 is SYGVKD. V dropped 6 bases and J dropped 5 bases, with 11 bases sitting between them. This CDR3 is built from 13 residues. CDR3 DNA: TGTGCCATCAGCGCAGGGTTCGATCAGCCCCAGCATTTT. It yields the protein CAISAGFDQPQHF.

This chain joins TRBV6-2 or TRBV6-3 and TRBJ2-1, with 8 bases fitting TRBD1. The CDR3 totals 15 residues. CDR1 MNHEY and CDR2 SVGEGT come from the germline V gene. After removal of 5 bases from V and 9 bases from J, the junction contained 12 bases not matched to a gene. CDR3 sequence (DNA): TGTGCCAGCAGTGCAATATTCGGACAGGGAGCTGAGCAGTTCTTC. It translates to CASSAIFGQGAEQFF.

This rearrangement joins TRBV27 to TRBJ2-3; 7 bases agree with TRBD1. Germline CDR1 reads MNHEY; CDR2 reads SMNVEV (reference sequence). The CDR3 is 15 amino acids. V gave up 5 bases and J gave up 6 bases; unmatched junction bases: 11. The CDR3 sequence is CASSPIFRGLDTQYF. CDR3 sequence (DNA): TGTGCCAGCAGTCCAATCTTTAGGGGGCTGGATACGCAGTATTTT.

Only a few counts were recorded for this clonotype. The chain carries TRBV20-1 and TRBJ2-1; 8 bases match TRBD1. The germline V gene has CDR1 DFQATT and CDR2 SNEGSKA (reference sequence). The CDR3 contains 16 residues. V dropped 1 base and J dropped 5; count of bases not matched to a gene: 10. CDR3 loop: CSARVLDRVDHNEQFF. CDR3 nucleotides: TGCAGTGCTAGAGTCCTGGACAGGGTTGATCACAATGAGCAGTTCTTC.

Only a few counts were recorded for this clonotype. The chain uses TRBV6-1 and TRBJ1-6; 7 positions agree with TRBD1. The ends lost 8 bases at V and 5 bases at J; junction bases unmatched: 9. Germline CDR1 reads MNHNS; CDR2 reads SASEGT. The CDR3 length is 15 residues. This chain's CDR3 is CASGEQGWDNSPLHF. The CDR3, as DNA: TGTGCCAGCGGCGAACAGGGGTGGGATAATTCACCCCTCCACTTT.

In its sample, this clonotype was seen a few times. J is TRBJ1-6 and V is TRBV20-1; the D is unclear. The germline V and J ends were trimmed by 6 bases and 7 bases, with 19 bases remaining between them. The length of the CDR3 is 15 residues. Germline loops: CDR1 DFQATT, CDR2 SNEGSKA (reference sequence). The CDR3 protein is CSAGLPAATNSPLHF. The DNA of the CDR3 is TGCAGTGCCGGGCTACCCGCTGCAACAAATTCACCCCTCCACTTT.

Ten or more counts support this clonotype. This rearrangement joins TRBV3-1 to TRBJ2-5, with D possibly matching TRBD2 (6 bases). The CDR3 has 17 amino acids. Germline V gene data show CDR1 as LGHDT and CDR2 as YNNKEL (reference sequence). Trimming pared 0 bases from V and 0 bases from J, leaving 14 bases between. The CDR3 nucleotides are TGTGCCAGCAGCCAAGAATCAGCGGGTAGTGACCAAGAGACCCAGTACTTC. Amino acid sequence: CASSQESAGSDQETQYF.

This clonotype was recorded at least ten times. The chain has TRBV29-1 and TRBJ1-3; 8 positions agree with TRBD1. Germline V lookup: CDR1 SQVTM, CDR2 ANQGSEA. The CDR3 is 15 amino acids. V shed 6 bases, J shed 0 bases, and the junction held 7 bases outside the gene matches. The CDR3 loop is CSVQTGANSGNTIYF. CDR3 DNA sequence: TGCAGCGTACAGACAGGGGCGAACTCTGGAAACACCATATATTTT.

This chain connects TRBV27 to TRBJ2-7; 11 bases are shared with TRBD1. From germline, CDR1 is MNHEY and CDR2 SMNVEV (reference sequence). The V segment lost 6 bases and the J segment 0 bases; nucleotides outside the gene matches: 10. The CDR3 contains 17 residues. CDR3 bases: TGTGCCAGCAGCAGTCGGACAGGGGGCCTCAGCTCCTACGAGCAGTACTTC. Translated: CASSSRTGGLSSYEQYF.

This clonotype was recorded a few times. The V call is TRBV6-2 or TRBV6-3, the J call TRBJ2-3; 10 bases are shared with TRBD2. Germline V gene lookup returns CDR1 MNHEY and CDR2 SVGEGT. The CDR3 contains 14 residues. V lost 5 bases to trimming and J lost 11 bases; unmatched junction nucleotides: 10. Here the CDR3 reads CASSPGLATLEQYF. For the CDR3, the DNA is TGTGCCAGCAGTCCGGGACTAGCGACTTTGGAGCAGTATTTT.